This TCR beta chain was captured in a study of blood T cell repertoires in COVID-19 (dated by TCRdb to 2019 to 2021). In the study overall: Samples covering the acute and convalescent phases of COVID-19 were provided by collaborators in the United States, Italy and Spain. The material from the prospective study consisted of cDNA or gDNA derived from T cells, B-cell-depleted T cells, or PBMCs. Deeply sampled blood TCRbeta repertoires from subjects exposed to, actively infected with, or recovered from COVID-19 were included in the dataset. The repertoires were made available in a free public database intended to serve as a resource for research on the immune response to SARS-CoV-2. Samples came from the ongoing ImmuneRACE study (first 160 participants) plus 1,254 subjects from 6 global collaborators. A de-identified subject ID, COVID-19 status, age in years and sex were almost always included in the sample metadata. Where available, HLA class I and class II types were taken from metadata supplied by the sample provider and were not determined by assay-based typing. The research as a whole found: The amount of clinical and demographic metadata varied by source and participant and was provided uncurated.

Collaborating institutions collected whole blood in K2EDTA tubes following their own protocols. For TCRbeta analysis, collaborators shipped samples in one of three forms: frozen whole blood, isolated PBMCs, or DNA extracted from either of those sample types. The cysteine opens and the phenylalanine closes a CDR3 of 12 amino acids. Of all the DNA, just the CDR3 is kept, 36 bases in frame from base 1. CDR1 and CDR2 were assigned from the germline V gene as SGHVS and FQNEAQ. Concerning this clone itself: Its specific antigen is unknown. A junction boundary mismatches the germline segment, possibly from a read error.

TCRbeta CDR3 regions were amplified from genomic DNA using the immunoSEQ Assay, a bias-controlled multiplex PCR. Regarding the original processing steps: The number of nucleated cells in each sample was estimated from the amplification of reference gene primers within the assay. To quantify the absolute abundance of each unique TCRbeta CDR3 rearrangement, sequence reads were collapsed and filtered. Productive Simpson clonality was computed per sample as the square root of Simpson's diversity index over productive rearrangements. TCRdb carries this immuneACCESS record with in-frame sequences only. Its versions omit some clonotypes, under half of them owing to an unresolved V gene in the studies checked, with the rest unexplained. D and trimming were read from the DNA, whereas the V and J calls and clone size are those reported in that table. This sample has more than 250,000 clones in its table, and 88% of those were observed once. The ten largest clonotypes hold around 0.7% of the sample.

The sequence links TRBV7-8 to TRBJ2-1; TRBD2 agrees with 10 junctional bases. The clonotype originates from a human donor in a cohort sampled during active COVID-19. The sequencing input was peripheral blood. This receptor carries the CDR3 CASSPVAGGPLF. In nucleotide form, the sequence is TGTGCCAGCAGCCCCGTAGCGGGGGGTCCCCTCTTC.